The entry that follows covers one T cell receptor (beta chain) sequence. Here immunoSEQ multiplex PCR was the method, and the copy in TCRdb shows in-frame clones only, minus some. The sample shows hundreds of thousands of clones, 90% to 97% of them seen only once. The naive CD8 population came from CD45RO-negative cells selected for CCR7, without terminally differentiated effector memory CD45RA+ cells. This entry comes from a study of shared clonotypes between healthy human individuals. Germline V gene data show CDR1 as LNHDA and CDR2 as SQIVND (reference sequence). The CDR3 consists of 14 residues. With 4 bases removed from V and 8 bases from J, the gap between germline ends came to 15 bases.

This chain links TRBV19 with TRBJ1-5; possibly TRBD1 for D (5 bases). The sequencing sample was made of naive CD8+ T cells sorted from blood. This receptor was obtained from a woman aged 25 to 39 in good health. CDR3 DNA: TGTGCCAGTAGTACCCCCTGGGACGGTGAGCCCCAGCATTTT. Its protein product is CASSTPWDGEPQHF. Looking up the rest from reference TRBV19 and TRBJ1-5 gives the full variable domain: DGGITQSPKYLFRKEGQNVTLSCEQNLNHDAMYWYRQDPGQGLRLIYYSQIVNDFQKGDIAEGYSVSREKKESFPLTVTSAQKNPTAFYLCASSTPWDGEPQHFGDGTRLSIL.